A selection of T cell receptor beta chains follows, all from one sample in a study of CD8+ T cells in alopecia areata. TCRdb's table, derived via immunoSEQ multiplex PCR, lists solely in-frame clones and lacks some. The repertoire holds roughly 220,000 clones, with about two fifths as singletons. Source: CD4+ T cells sorted from blood, taken at approximately week 30, from a patient treated with tofacitinib. These receptors all come from a human donor with alopecia areata. Each CDR3 is given with its conserved first and last residue. A D gene is named only where the DNA matches it firmly. Expanded clones get a size class; other rows say once, few or many, or leave the size out.

j_call d_call clone_size v_call cdr3_nt cdr3_aa
TRBJ2-3 NA once TRBV15 TGTGCCACCAGCAGAGCACAGGAAAGCCCAGATACGCAGTATTTT CATSRAQESPDTQYF
TRBJ1-5 TRBD1 NA TRBV29-1 TGCAGCGTACAATGGGACAGGGTCTTACATCAGCCCCAGCATTTT CSVQWDRVLHQPQHF
TRBJ2-7 TRBD1 few TRBV29-1 TGCAGCGGACCCGGGACAGGTGCCTCCTACGAGCAGTACTTC CSGPGTGASYEQYF
TRBJ1-2 TRBD1 NA TRBV7-9 TGTGCCAGCAGCTTAGGACAGGGGAGTGTTGGCTACACCTTC CASSLGQGSVGYTF
TRBJ1-3 NA NA TRBV7-8 TGTGCCAGTGGCAGGGACCCATCTGGAAACACCATATATTTT CASGRDPSGNTIYF
TRBJ1-2 NA NA TRBV4-1 TGCGCCAGCAGCCAAGGTTGGACGGGCTATGGCTACACCTTC CASSQGWTGYGYTF
TRBJ2-1 TRBD2 NA TRBV11-2 TGTGCCAGCAGCTTAGTGAGTCGCGGGAGCCCCGATAATGAGCAGTTCTTC CASSLVSRGSPDNEQFF
TRBJ1-5 NA NA TRBV19 TGTGCCAGTAAGCCCAAGGGCAATCAGCCCCAGCATTTT CASKPKGNQPQHF
TRBJ2-7 NA NA TRBV27 TGTGCCAGCAGTTCCCCAATCCGGGGCATCTACGAGCAGTACTTC CASSSPIRGIYEQYF
TRBJ1-2 NA NA TRBV5-4 TGTGCCAGCAGCTTGGAGGGGGTTCGGTATGGCTACACCTTC CASSLEGVRYGYTF
TRBJ2-7 NA few TRBV7-9 TGTGCCAGCAGCTTACAGGGGTACTCCTACGAGCAGTACTTC CASSLQGYSYEQYF
TRBJ2-5 NA few TRBV29-1 TGCAGCGTGATTCTTCGAATGGCAGAGACCCAGTACTTC CSVILRMAETQYF
TRBJ2-5 NA few TRBV5-1 TGCGCCAGCAGCTTGAACGGAATACAAGAGACCCAGTACTTC CASSLNGIQETQYF
TRBJ2-7 TRBD1 NA TRBV30 TGTGCCTCCGGACAGGGGGCCTACGAGCAGTACTTC CASGQGAYEQYF
TRBJ1-1 NA NA TRBV5-1 TGCGCCAGCAGCTTGGGTCGGCGGGCTGAAGCTTTCTTT CASSLGRRAEAFF
TRBJ2-2 TRBD1 few TRBV4-1 TGCGCCAGCAGCCAGGAAACAGGGGCCATGAACACCGGGGAGCTGTTTTTT CASSQETGAMNTGELFF
TRBJ2-1 NA few TRBV6-1 TGTGCCAGCAGTGAAGCCCTTGGGCAGGGGAGGTCCTACAATGAGCAGTTCTTC CASSEALGQGRSYNEQFF
TRBJ2-7 NA NA TRBV18 TGTGCCAGCTCACCACCGGTCAGGGTCTACGAGCAGTACTTC CASSPPVRVYEQYF
TRBJ2-7 NA NA TRBV27 TGTGCCAGCAGCCACCGGACAGATCCTTGGAACGAGCAGTACTTC CASSHRTDPWNEQYF
TRBJ2-1 NA NA TRBV7-8 TGTGCCAGCAGCTTACGACGACAGCAGTTCTTC CASSLRRQQFF
TRBJ1-1 NA NA TRBV11-1 TGTGCCAGCAGCTTCCTACAGGGTAACACTGAAGCTTTCTTT CASSFLQGNTEAFF
TRBJ2-1 TRBD2 NA TRBV7-2 TGTGCCAGCAGCAATAGCGGGGGGGCTAATGAGCAGTTCTTC CASSNSGGANEQFF
TRBJ1-1 NA NA TRBV30 TGTGCCTGGAGTGTAAGTGGGGCAGGGCACACTGAAGCTTTCTTT CAWSVSGAGHTEAFF
TRBJ1-1 NA NA TRBV29-1 TGCAGCGTTGACCGCCAGATGAACACTGAAGCTTTCTTT CSVDRQMNTEAFF
TRBJ2-5 NA NA TRBV29-1 TGCAGCGTTGATAGTCAGGCCCAAGAGACCCAGTACTTC CSVDSQAQETQYF
TRBJ1-1 NA few TRBV4-1 TGCGCCAGCAGCCAAGGCGGGCGGGGTTTGAACACTGAAGCTTTCTTT CASSQGGRGLNTEAFF
TRBJ1-2 TRBD1 few TRBV7-3 TGTGCCAGCAGGTATCCGGGACAGGGGAACTACACCTTC CASRYPGQGNYTF
TRBJ1-6 NA NA TRBV25-1 TGTGCCAGCAGTGAACGGGTCTCCTATAATTCACCCCTCCACTTT CASSERVSYNSPLHF
TRBJ2-1 NA many TRBV4-1 TGCGCCAGCAGCCAAGTCGACTTAATTTCCTACAATGAGCAGTTCTTC CASSQVDLISYNEQFF